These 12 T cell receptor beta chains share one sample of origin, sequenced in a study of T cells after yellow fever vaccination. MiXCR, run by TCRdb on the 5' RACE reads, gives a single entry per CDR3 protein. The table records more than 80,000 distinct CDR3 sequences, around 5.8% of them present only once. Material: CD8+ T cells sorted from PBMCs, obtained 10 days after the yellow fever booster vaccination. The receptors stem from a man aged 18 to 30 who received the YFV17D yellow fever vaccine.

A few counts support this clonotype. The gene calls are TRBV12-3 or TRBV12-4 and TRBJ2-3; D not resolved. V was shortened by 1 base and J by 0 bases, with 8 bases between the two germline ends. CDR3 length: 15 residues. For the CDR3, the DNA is TGTGCCAGCAGTTTAGGCAGCATTAGCACAGATACGCAGTATTTT. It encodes CASSLGSISTDTQYF.

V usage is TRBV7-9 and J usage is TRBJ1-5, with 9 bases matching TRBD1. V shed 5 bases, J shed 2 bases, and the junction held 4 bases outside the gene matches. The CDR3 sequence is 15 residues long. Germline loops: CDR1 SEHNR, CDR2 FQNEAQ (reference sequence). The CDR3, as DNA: TGTGCCAGCAGCCAGACAGGGGGGGGCAATCAGCCCCAGCATTTT. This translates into CASSQTGGGNQPQHF.

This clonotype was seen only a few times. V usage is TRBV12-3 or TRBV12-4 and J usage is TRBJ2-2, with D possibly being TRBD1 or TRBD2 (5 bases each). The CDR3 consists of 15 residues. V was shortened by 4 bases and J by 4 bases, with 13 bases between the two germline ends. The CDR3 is CASSSPGRSTGELFF. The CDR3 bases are TGTGCCAGCAGTTCACCGGGACGGAGCACCGGGGAGCTGTTTTTT.

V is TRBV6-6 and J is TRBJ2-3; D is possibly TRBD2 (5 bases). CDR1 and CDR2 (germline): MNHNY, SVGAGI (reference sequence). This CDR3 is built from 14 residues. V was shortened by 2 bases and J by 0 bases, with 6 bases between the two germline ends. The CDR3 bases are TGTGCCAGCAGTTACGGGAGAAGCACAGATACGCAGTATTTT. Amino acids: CASSYGRSTDTQYF.

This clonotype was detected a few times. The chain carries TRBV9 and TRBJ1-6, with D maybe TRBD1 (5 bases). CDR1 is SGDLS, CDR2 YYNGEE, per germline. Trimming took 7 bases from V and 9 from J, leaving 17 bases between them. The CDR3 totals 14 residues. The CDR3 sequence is CASRRDGGSSPLHF. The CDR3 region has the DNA TGTGCCAGCCGACGGGATGGGGGTAGTTCACCCCTCCACTTT.

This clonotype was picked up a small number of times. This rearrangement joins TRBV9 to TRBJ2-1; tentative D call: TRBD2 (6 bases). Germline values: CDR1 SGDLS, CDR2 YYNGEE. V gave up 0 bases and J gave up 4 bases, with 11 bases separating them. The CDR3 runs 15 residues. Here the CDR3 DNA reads TGTGCCAGCAGCGTAGGGGGCGGGGTATACAATGAGCAGTTCTTC. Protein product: CASSVGGGVYNEQFF.

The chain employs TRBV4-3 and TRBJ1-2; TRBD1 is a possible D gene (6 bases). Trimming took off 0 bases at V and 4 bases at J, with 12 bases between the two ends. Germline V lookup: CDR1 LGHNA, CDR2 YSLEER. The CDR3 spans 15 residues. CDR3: CASSQEIQGIYGYTF. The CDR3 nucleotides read TGCGCCAGCAGCCAAGAAATTCAGGGGATCTATGGCTACACCTTC.

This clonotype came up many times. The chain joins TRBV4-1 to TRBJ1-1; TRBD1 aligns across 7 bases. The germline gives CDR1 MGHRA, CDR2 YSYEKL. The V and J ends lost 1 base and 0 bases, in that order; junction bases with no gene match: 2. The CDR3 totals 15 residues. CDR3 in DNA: TGCGCCAGCAGCCAAGGACAGGGCTTGAACACTGAAGCTTTCTTT. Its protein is CASSQGQGLNTEAFF.

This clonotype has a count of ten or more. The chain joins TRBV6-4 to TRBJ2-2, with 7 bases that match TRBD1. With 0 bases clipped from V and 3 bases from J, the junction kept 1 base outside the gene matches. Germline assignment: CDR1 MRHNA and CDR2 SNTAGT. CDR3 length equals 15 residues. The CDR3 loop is CASSDSDRHTGELFF. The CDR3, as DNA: TGTGCCAGCAGTGACTCGGACAGGCACACCGGGGAGCTGTTTTTT.

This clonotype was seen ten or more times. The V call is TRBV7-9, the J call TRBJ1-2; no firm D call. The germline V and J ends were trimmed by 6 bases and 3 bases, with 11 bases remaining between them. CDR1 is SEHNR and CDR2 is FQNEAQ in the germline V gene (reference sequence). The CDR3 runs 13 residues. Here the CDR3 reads CASSPVWDYGYTF. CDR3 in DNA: TGTGCCAGCAGTCCCGTATGGGACTATGGCTACACCTTC.

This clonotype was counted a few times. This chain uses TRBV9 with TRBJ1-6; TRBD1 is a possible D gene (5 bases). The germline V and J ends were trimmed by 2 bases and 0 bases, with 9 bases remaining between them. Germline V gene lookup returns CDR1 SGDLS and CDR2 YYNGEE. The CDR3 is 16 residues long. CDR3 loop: CASSVSRASYNSPLHF. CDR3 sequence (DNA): TGTGCCAGCAGCGTCAGCAGGGCCTCCTATAATTCACCCCTCCACTTT.

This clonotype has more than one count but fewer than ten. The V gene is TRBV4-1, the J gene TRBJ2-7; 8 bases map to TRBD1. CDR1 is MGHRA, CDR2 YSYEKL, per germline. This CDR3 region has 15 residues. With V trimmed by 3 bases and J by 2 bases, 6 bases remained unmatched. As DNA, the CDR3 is TGCGCCAGCAGCCAGGGTAGGGGACAGGCCTACGAGCAGTACGTC. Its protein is CASSQGRGQAYEQYV.